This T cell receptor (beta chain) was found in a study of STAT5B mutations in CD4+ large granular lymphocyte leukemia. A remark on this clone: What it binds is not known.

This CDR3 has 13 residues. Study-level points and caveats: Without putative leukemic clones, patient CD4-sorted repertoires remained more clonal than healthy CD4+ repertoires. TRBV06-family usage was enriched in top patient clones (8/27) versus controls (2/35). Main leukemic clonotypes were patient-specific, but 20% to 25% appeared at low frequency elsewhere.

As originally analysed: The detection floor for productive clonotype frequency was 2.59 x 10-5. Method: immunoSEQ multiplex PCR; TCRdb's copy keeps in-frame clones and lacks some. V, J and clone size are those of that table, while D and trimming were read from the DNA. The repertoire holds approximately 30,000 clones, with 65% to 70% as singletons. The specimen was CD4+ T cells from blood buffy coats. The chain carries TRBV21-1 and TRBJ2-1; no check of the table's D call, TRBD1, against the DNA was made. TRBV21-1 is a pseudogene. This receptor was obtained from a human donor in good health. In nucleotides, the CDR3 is TGTGCCAGCAGCAAAGACAGGTACAATGAGCAGTTCTTC. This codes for CASSKDRYNEQFF.